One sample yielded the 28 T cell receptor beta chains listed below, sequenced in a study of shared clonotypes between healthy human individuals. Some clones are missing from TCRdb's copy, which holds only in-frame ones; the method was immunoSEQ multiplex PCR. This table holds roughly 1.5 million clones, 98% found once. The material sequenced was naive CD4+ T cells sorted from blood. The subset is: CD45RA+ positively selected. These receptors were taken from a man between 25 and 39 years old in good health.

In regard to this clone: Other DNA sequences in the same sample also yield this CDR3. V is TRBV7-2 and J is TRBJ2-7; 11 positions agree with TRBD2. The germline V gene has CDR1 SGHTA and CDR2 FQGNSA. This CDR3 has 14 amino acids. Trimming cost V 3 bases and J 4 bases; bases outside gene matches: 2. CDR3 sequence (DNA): TGTGCCAGCAGCTTTAGCGGGAGGGGGTACGAGCAGTACTTC. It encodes CASSFSGRGYEQYF.

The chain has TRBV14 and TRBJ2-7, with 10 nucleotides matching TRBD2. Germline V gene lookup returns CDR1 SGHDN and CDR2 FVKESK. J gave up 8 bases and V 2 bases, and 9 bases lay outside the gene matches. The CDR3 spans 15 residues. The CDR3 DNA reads TGTGCCAGCAGCCAATTTAGCGGGAGGCCGCTCCAGCAGTACTTC. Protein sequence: CASSQFSGRPLQQYF.

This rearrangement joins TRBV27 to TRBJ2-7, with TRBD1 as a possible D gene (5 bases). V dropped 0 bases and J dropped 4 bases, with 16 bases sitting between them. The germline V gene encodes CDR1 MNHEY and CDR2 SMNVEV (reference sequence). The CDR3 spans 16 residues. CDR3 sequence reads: CASSLSSVDDRYEQYF. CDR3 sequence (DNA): TGTGCCAGCAGTTTATCGTCCGTGGATGACAGATACGAGCAGTACTTC.

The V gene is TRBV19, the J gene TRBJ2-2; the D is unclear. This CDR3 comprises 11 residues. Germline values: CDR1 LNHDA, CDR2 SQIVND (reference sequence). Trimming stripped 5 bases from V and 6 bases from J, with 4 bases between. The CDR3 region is CASSVSGELFF. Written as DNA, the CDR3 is TGTGCCAGTAGTGTTTCCGGGGAGCTGTTTTTT.

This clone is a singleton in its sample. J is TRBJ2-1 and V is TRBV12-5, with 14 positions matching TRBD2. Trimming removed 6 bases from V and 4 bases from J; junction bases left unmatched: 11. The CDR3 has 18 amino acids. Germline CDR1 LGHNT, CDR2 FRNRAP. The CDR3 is CASGRLAGGPSGYNEQFF. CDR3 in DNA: TGTGCTAGTGGCCGACTAGCGGGAGGGCCTTCTGGTTACAATGAGCAGTTCTTC. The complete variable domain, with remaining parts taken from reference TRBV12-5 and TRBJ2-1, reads DARVTQTPRHKVTEMGQEVTMRCQPILGHNTVFWYRQTMMQGLELLAYFRNRAPLDDSGMPKDRFSAEMPDATLATLKIQPSEPRDSAVYFCASGRLAGGPSGYNEQFFGPGTRLTVL.

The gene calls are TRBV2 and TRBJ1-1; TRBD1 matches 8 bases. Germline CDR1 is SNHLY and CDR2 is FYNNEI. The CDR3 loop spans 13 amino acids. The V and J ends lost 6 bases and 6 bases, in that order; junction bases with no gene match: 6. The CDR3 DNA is TGTGCCAGCAGGGCTACAGGGGGAGCTGAAGCTTTCTTT. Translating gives CASRATGGAEAFF.

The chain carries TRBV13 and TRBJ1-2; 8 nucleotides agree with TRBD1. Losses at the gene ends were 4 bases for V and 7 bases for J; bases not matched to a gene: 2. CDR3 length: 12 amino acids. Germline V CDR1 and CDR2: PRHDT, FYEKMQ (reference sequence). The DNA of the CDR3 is TGTGCCAGCAGCTCGACAGGGGTTGGCTACACCTTC. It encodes CASSSTGVGYTF.

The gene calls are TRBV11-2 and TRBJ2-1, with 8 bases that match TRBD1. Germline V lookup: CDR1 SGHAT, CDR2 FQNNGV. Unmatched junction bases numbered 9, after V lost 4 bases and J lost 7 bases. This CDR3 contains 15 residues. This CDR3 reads CASSSNGQGGNEQFF. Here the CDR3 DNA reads TGTGCCAGCAGCTCAAATGGACAGGGCGGAAATGAGCAGTTCTTC.

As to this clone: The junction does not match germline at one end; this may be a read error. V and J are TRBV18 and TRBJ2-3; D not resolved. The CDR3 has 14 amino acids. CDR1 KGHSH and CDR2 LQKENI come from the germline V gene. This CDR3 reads CASSPSQSTDTQYF. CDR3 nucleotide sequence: TGTGCCAGCTCACCAAGTCAGTCCACAGATACGCAATATTTT.

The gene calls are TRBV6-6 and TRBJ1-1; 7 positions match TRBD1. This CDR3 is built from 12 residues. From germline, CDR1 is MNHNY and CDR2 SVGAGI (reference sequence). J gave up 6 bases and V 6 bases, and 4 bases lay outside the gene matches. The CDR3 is CASSYDRAEAFF. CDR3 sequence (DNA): TGTGCCAGCAGCTATGACAGGGCTGAAGCTTTCTTT.

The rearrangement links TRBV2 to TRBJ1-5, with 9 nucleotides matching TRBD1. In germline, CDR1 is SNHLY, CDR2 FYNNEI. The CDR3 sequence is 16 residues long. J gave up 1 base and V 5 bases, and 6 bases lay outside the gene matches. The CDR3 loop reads CASSRIGTGSNQPQHF. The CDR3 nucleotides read TGTGCCAGCAGTCGAATAGGGACAGGGAGCAATCAGCCCCAGCATTTT.

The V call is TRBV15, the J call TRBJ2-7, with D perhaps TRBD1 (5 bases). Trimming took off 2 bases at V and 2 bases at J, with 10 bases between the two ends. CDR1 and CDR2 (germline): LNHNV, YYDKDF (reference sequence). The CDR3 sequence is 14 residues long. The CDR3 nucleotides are TGTGCCACCAGCAGACGAGGACAAGCCTACGAGCAGTACTTC. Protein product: CATSRRGQAYEQYF.

Here the CDR3 reads CASSKNYGYTF. The CDR3 DNA is TGTGCCAGCAGTAAAAACTATGGCTACACCTTC. This chain links TRBV7-9 with TRBJ1-2; D ambiguous. The ends were cut back, 6 bases at V and 2 bases at J, with 4 bases in the middle. The CDR3 spans 11 residues. From germline, CDR1 is SEHNR and CDR2 FQNEAQ (reference sequence).

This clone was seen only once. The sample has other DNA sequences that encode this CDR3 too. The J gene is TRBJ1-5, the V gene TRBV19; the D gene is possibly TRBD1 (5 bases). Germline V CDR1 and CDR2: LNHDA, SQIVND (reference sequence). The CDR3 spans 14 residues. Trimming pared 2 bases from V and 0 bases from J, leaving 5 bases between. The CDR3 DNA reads TGTGCCAGTAGTATACAGGGTAGCAATCAGCCCCAGCATTTT. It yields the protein CASSIQGSNQPQHF.

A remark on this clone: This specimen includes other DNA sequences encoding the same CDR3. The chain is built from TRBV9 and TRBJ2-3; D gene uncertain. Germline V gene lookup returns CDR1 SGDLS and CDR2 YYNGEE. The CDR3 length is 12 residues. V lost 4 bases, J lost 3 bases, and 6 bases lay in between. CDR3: CASSPRTDTQYF. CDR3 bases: TGTGCCAGCAGCCCCCGTACAGATACGCAGTATTTT.

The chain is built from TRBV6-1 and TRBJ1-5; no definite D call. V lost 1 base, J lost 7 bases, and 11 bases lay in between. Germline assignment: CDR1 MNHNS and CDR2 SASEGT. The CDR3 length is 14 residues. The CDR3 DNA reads TGTGCCAGCAGTGAAGTGGTGGCCGTCCAGCCCCAGCATTTT. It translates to CASSEVVAVQPQHF.

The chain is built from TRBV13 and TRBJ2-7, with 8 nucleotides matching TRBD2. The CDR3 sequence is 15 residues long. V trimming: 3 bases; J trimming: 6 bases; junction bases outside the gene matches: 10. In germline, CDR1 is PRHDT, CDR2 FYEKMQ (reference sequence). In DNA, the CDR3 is TGTGCCAGCAGCTTGACGAGCGGGAGACACGGCGAGCAGTACTTC. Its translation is CASSLTSGRHGEQYF.

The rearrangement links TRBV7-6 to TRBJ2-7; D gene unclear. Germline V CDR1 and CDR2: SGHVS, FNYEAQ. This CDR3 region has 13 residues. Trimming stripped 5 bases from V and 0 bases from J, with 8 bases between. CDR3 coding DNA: TGTGCCAGCAGCATGACGGGCTCCTACGAGCAGTACTTC. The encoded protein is CASSMTGSYEQYF. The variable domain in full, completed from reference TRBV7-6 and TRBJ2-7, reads GAGVSQSPRYKVTKRGQDVALRCDPISGHVSLYWYRQALGQGPEFLTYFNYEAQQDKSGLPNDRFSAERPEGSISTLTIQRTEQRDSAMYRCASSMTGSYEQYFGPGTRLTVT.

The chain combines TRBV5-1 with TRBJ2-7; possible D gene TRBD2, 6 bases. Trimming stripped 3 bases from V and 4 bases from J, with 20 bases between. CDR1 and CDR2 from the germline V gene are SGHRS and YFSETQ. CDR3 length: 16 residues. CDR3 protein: CASSSTPPGSGYEQYF. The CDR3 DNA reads TGCGCCAGCAGCTCGACCCCCCCCGGTAGCGGATACGAGCAGTACTTC.

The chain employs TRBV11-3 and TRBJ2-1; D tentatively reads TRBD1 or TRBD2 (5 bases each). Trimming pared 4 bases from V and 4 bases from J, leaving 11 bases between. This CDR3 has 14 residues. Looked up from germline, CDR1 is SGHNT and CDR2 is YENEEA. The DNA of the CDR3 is TGTGCCAGCAGCTCAGGGACGATTTACAATGAGCAGTTCTTC. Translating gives CASSSGTIYNEQFF.

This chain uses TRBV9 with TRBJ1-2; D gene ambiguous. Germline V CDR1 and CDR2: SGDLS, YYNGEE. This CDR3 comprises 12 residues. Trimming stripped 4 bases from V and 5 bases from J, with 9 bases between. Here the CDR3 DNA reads TGTGCCAGCAGCACTAACAGTTATGGCTACACCTTC. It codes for CASSTNSYGYTF.

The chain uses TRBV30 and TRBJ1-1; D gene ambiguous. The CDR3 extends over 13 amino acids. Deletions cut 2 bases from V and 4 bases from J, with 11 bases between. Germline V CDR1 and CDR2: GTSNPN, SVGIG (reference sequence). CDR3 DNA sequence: TGTGCCTGGAGTTATAGGCCGACCACTGAAGCTTTCTTT. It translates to CAWSYRPTTEAFF.

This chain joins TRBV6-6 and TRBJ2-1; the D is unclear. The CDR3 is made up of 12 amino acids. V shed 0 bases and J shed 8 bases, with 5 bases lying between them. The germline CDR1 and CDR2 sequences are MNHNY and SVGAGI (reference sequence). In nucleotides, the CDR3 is TGTGCCAGCAGTTACTCGTTATATGAGCAGTTCTTC. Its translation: CASSYSLYEQFF.

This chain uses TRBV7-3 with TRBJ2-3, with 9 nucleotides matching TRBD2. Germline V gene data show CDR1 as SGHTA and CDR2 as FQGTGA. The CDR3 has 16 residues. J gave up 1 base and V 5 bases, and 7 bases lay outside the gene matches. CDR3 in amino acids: CASSPIAGEGTDTQYF. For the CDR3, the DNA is TGTGCCAGCAGCCCAATAGCGGGAGAGGGCACAGATACGCAGTATTTT.

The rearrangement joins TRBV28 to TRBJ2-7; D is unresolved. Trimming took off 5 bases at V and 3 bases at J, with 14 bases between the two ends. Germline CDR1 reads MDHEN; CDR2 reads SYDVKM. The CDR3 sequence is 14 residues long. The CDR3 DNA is TGTGCCAGCAGTCCCACCAGTGCCCACTACGAGCAGTACTTC. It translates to CASSPTSAHYEQYF.

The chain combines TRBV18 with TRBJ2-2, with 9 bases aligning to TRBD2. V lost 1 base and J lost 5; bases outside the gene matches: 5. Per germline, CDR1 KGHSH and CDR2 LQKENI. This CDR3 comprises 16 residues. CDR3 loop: CASSPQPSGMTGELFF. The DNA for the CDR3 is TGTGCCAGCTCACCACAACCTAGCGGGATGACCGGGGAGCTGTTTTTT.

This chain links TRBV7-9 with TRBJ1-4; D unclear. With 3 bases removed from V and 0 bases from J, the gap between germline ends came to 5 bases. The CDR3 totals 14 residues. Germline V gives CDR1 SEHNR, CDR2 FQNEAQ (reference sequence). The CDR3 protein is CASSFVATNEKLFF. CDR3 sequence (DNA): TGTGCCAGCAGCTTTGTTGCAACTAATGAAAAACTGTTTTTT.

The CDR3 sequence is CASSPRTSGSTEQFF. In nucleotides, the CDR3 is TGTGCCAGCAGCCCGAGGACTAGCGGGAGTACTGAGCAGTTCTTC. This chain uses TRBV5-4 with TRBJ2-1; 13 bases map to TRBD2. CDR3 length: 15 residues. Germline assignment: CDR1 SGHNT and CDR2 YYREEE (reference sequence). V was pared by 4 bases and J by 9 bases, with 7 bases of the junction left unmatched.